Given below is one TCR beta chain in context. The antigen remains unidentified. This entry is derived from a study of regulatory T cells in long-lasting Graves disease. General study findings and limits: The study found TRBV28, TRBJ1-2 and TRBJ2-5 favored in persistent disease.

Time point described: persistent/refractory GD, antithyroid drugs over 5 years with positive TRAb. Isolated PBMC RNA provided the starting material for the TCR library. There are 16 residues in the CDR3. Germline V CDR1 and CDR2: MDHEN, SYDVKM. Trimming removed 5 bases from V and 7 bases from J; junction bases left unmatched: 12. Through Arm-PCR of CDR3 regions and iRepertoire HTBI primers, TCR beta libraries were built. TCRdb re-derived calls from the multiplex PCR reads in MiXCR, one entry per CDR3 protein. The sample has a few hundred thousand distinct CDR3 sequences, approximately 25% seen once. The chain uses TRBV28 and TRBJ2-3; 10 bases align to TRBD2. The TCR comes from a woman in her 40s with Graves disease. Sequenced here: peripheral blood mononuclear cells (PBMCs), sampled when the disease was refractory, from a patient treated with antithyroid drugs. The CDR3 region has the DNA TGTGCCAGCAGTCCCTCACTAGCGGGGAAAGTTCATACGCAGTATTTT. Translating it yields CASSPSLAGKVHTQYF.